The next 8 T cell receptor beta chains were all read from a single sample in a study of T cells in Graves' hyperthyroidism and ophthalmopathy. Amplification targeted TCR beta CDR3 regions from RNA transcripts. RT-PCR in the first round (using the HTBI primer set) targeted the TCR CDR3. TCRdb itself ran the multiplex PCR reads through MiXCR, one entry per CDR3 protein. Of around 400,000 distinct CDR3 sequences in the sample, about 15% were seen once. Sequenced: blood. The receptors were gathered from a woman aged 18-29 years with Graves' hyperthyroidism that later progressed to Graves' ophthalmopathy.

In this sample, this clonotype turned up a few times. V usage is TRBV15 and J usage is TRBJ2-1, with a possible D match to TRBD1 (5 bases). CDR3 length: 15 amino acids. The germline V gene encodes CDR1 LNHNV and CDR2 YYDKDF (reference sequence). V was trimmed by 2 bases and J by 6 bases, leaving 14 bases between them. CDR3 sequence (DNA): TGTGCCACCAGCAGAAGTGCAGGGTTTGGCAATGAGCAGTTCTTC. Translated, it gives CATSRSAGFGNEQFF.

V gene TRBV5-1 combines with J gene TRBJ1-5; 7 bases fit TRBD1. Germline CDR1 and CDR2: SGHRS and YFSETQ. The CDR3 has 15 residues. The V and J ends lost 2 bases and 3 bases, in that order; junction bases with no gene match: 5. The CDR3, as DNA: TGCGCCAGCAGCTTTACAGGGGCCAACAATCAGCCCCAGCATTTT. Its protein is CASSFTGANNQPQHF.

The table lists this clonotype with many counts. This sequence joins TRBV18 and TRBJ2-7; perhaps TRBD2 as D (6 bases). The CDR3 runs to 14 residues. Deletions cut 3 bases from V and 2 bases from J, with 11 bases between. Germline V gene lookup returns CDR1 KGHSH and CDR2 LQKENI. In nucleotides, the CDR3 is TGTGCCAGCTCACCGACACGGGGGACCTACGAGCAGTACTTC. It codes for CASSPTRGTYEQYF. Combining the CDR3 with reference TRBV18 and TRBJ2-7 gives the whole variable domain NAGVMQNPRHLVRRRGQEARLRCSPMKGHSHVYWYRQLPEEGLKFMVYLQKENIIDESGMPKERFSAEFPKEGPSILRIQQVVRGDSAAYFCASSPTRGTYEQYFGPGTRLTVT.

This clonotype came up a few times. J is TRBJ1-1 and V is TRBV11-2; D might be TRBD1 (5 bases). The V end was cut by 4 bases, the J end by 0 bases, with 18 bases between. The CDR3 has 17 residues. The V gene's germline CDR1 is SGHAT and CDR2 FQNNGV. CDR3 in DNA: TGTGCCAGCAGCTGGGGGAGGGGCGGGGGGATGAACACTGAAGCTTTCTTT. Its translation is CASSWGRGGGMNTEAFF.

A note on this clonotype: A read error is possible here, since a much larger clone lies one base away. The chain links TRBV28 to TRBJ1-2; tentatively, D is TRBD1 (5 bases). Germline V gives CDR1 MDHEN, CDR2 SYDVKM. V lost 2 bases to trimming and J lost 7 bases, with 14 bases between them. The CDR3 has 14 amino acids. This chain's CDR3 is CASSLPPPGGGYTF. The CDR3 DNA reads TGTGCCAGCAGTTTACCCCCTCCCGGGGGTGGCTACACCTTC.

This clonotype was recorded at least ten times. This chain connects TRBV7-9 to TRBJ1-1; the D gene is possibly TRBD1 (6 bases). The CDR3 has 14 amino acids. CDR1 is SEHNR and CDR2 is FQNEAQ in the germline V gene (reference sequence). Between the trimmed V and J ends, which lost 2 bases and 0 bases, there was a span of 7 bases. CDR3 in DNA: TGTGCCAGCAGCTTACAGGGGATGAACACTGAAGCTTTCTTT. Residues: CASSLQGMNTEAFF.

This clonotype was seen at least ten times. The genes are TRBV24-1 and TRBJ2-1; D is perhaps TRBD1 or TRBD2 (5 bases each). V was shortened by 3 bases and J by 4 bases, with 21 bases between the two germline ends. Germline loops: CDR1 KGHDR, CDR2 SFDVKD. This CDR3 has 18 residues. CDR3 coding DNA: TGTGCCACCAGTGATCCACAAAAGTCAGGGAGTCAGTACAATGAGCAGTTCTTC. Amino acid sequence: CATSDPQKSGSQYNEQFF.

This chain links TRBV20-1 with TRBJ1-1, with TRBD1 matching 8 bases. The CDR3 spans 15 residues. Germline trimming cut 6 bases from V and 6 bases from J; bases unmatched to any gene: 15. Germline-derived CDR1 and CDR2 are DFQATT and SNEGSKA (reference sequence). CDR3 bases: TGCAGTGCGAGGGACAGGACTCTCCCGGTCCCTGAAGCTTTCTTT. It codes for CSARDRTLPVPEAFF.